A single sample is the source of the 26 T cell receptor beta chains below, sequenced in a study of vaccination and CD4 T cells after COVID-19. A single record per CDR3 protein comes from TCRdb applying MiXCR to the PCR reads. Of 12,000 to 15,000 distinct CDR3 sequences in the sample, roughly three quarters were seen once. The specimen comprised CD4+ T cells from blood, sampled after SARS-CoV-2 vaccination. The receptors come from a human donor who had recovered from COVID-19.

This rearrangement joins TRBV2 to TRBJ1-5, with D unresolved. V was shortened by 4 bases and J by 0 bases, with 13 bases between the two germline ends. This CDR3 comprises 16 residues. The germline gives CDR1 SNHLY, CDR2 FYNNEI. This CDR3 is CASSVGEDYSNQPQHF. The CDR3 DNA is TGTGCCAGCAGTGTTGGGGAGGACTATAGCAATCAGCCCCAGCATTTT.

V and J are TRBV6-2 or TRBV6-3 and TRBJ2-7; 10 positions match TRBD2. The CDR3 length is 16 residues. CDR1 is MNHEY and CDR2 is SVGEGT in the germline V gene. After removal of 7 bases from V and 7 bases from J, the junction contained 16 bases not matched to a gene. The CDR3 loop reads CASKSTKLAGVEEQYF. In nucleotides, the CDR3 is TGTGCCAGCAAATCAACCAAGCTAGCGGGAGTGGAAGAGCAGTACTTC.

The CDR3 nucleotides read TGCAGTGCTGAGCGTCTAGGGGGGCGAGAGACCCAGTACTTC. Its translation: CSAERLGGRETQYF. The chain uses TRBV20-1 and TRBJ2-5; D is tentatively TRBD1 or TRBD2 (6 bases each). From germline, CDR1 is DFQATT and CDR2 SNEGSKA (reference sequence). V was shortened by 5 bases and J by 4 bases, with 17 bases between the two germline ends. The CDR3 is 14 residues long.

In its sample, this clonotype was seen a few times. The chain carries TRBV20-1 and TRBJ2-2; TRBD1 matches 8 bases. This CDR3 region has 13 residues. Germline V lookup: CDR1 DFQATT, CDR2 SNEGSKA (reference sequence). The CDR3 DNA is TGCAGAATACAGGGGGTCGGGACCGGGGAGCTGTTTTTT. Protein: CRIQGVGTGELFF.

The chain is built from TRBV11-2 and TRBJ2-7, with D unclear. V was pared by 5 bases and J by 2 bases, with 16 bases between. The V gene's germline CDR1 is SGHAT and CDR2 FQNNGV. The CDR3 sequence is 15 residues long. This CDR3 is CASSPADNGPYEQYF. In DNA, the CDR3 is TGTGCCAGCAGCCCCGCAGACAATGGACCCTACGAGCAGTACTTC. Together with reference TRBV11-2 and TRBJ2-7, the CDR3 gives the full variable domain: EAGVAQSPRYKIIEKRQSVAFWCNPISGHATLYWYQQILGQGPKLLIQFQNNGVVDDSQLPKDRFSAERLKGVDSTLKIQPAKLEDSAVYLCASSPADNGPYEQYFGPGTRLTVT.

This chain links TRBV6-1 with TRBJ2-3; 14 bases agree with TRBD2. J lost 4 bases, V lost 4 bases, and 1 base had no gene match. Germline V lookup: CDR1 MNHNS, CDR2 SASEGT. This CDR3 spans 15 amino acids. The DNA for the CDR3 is TGTGCCAGCAGTGGACTAGCGGGAGGGCCAGATACGCAGTATTTT. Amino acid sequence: CASSGLAGGPDTQYF.

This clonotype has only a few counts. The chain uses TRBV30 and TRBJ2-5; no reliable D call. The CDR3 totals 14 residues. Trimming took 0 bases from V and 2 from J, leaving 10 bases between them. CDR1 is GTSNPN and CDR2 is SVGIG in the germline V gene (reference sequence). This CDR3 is CAWSVGGIQETQYF. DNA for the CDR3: TGTGCCTGGAGTGTAGGTGGGATTCAAGAGACCCAGTACTTC. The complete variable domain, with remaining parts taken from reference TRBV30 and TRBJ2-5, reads SQTIHQWPATLVQPVGSPLSLECTVEGTSNPNLYWYRQAAGRGLQLLFYSVGIGQISSEVPQNLSASRPQDRQFILSSKKLLLSDSGFYLCAWSVGGIQETQYFGPGTRLLVL.

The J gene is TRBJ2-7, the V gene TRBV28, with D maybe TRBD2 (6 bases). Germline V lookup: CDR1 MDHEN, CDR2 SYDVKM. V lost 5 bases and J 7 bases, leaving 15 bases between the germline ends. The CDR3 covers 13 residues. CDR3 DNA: TGTGCCAGCAGTCCGCGGGGACTTTGGGAGCAGTACTTC. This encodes CASSPRGLWEQYF.

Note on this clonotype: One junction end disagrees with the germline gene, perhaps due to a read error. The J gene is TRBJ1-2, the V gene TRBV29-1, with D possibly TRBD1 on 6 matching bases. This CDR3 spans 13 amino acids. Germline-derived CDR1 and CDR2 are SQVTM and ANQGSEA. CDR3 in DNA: TGCAACGTTGGTGGCAGGGGATCTAATGGCTACACCTTC. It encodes CNVGGRGSNGYTF.

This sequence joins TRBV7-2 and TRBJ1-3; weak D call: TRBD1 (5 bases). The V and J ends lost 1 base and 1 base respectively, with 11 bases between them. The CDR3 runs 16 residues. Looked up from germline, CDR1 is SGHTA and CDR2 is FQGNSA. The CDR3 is CASSLEGSFSGNTIYF. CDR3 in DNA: TGTGCCAGCAGCTTAGAGGGGAGTTTTTCTGGAAACACCATATATTTT.

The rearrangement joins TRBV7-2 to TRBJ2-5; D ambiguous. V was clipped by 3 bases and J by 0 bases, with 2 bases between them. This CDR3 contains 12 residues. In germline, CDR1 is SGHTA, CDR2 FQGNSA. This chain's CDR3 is CASSLYQETQYF. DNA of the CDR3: TGTGCCAGCAGCTTGTACCAAGAGACCCAGTACTTC.

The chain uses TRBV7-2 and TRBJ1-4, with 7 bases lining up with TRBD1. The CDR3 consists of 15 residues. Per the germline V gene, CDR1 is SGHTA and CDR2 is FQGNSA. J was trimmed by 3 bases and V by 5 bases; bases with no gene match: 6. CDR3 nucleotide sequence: TGTGCCAGCAGCCCTCACAGGGGCGCTAATGAAAAACTGTTTTTT. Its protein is CASSPHRGANEKLFF.

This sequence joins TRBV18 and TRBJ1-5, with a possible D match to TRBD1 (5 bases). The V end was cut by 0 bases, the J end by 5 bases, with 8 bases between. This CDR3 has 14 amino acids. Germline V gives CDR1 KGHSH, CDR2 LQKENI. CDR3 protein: CASSPPKGHQPQHF. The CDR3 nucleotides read TGTGCCAGCTCACCACCTAAGGGGCATCAGCCCCAGCATTTT.

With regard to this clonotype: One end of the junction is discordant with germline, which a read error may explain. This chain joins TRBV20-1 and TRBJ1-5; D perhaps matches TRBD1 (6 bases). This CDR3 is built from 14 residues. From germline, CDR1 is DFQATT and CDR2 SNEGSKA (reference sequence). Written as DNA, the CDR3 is TGCGGTGCTAGTGAGGGGGGACGGGGTCAGCCCCAGCATTTT. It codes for CGASEGGRGQPQHF.

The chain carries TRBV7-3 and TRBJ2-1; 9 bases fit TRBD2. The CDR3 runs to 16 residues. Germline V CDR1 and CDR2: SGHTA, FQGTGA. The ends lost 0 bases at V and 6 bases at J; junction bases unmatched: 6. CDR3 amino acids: CASSLTRTSAFNEQFF. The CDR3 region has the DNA TGTGCCAGCAGCTTAACCCGGACTAGCGCCTTCAATGAGCAGTTCTTC.

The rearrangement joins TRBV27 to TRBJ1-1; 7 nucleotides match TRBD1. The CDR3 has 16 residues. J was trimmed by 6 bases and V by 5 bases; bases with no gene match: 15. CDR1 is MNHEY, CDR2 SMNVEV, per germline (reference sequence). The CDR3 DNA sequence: TGTGCCAGCAGTGCCAACAGGGGACGGGGGACCTCTGAAGCTTTCTTT. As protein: CASSANRGRGTSEAFF.

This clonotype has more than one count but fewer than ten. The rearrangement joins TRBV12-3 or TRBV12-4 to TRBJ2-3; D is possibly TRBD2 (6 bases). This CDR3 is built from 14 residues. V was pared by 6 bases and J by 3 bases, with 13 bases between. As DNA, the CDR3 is TGTGCCAGCAGCAAGGGACTTCCAACAGATACGCAGTATTTT. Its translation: CASSKGLPTDTQYF.

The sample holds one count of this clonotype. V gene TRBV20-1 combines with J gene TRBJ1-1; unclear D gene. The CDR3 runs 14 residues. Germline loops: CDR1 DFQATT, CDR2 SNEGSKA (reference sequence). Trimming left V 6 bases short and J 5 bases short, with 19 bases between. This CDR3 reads CSAGYRASRTEAFF. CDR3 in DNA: TGCAGTGCAGGATACCGGGCCTCAAGGACTGAAGCTTTCTTT.

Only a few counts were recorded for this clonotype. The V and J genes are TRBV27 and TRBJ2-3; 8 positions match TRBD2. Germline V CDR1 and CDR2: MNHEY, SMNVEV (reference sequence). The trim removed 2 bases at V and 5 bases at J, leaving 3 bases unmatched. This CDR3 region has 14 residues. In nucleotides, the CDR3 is TGTGCCAGCAGTTTAGGGCTAGCGGGAGATACGCAGTATTTT. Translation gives CASSLGLAGDTQYF.

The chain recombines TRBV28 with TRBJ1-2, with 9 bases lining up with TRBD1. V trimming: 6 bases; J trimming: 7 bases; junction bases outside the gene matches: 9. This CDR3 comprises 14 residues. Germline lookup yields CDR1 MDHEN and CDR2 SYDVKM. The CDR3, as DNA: TGTGCCAGCAGCCCGCCCGGGACAGGGATTGGCTACACCTTC. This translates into CASSPPGTGIGYTF.

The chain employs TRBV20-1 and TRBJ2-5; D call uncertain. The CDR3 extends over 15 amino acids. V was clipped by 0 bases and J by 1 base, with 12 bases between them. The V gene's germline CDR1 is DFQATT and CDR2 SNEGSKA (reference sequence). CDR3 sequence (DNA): TGCAGTGCTAGAGATCCCGCACCCTCCCAAGAGACCCAGTACTTC. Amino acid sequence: CSARDPAPSQETQYF.

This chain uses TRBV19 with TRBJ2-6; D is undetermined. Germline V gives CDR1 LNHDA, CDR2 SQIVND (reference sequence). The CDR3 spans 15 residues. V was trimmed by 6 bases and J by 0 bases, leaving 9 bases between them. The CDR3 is CASSDGSSGANVLTF. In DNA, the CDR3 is TGTGCCAGTAGCGACGGTAGCTCTGGGGCCAACGTCCTGACTTTC.

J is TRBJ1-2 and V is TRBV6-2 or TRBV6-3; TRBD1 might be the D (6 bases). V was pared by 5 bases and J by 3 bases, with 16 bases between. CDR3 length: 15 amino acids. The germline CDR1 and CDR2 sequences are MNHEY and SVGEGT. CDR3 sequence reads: CASSTPRGGDYGYTF. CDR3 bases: TGTGCCAGCAGTACCCCTAGGGGGGGCGACTATGGCTACACCTTC.

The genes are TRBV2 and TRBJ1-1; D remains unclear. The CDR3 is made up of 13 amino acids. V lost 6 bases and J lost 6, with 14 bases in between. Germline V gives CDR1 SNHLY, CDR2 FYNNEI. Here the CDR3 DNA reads TGTGCCAGCAGCGTCGTCGAGAAGGCTGAAGCTTTCTTT. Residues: CASSVVEKAEAFF.

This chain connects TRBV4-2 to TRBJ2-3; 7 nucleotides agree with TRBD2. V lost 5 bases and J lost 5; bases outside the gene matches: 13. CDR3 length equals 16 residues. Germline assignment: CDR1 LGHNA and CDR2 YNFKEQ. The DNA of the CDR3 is TGTGCCAGCAGCTCTAGACGCGCGGGAGTCATAGATACGCAGTATTTT. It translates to CASSSRRAGVIDTQYF.

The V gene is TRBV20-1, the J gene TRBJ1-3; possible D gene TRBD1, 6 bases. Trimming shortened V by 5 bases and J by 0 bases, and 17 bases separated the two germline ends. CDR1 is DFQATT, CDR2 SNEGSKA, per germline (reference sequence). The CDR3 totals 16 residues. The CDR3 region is CSAEAQGLSSGNTIYF. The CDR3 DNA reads TGCAGTGCTGAAGCACAGGGCCTTAGCTCTGGAAACACCATATATTTT.